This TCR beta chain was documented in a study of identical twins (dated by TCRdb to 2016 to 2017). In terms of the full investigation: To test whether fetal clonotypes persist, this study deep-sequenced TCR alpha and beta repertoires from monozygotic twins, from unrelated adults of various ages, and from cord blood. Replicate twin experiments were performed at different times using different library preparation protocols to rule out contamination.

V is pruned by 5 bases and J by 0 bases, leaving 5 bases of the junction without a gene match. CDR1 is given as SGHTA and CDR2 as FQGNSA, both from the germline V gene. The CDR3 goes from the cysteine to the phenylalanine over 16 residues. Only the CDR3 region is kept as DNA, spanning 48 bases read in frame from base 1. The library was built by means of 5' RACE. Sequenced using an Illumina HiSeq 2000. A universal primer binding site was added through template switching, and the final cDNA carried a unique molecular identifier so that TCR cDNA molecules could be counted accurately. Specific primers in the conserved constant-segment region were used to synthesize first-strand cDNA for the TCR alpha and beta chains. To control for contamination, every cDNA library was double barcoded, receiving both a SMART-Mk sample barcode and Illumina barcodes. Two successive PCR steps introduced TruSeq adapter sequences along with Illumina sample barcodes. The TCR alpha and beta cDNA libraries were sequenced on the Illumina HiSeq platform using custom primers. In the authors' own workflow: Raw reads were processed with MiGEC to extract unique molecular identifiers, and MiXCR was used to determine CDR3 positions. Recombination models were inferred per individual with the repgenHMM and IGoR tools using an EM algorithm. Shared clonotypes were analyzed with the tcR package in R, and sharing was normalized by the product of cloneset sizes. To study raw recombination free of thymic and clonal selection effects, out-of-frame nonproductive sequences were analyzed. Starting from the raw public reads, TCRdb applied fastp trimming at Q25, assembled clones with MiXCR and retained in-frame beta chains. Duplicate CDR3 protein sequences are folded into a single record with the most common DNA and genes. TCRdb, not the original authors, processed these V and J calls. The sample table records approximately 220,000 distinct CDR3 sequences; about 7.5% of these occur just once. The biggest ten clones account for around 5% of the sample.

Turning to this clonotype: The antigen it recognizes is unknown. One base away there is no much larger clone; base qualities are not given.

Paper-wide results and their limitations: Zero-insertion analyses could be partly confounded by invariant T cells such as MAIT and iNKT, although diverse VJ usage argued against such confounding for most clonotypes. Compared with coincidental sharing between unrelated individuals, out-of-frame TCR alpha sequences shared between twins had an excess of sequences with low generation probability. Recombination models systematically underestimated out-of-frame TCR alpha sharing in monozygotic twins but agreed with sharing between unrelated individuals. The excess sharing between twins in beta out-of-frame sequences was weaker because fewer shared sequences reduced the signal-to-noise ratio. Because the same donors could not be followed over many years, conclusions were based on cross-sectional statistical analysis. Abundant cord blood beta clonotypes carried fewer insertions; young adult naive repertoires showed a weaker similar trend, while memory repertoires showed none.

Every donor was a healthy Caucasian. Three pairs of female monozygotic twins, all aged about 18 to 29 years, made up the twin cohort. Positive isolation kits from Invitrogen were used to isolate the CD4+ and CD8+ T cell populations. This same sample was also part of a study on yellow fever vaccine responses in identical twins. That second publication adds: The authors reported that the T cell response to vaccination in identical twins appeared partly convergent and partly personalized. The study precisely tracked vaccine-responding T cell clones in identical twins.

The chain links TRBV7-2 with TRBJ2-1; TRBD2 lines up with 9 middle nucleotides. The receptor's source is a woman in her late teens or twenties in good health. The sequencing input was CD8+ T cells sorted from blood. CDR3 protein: CASSKTSGSSYNEQFF. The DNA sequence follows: TGTGCCAGCAGCAAGACTAGCGGAAGCTCCTACAATGAGCAGTTCTTC.